This passage covers 26 T cell receptor beta chains from one sample sequenced in a study of cytomegalovirus exposure and HLA in healthy donors. This PCR relied on a set of 60 Vbeta primers and 13 Jbeta primers. This table comes from immunoSEQ multiplex PCR, and its TCRdb copy is limited to in-frame clones, with some not included. The data contain around 180,000 clones, around 73% of them singletons. The source material was PBMCs. Every receptor here comes from a man between 60 and 75 years old in good health and CMV-seronegative.

Only a few counts were recorded for this clone. The V and J genes are TRBV29-1 and TRBJ2-7; 8 nucleotides align to TRBD1. The CDR3 runs to 14 residues. Germline V gene lookup returns CDR1 SQVTM and CDR2 ANQGSEA. V shed 1 base and J 5 bases; nucleotides not matched to a gene: 7. The CDR3 loop reads CSVEARTGYHEQYF. In DNA, the CDR3 is TGCAGCGTTGAAGCTAGGACAGGGTACCACGAGCAGTACTTC.

The chain couples TRBV20-1 to TRBJ1-1; no clear D. Germline V gives CDR1 DFQATT, CDR2 SNEGSKA (reference sequence). V lost 0 bases to trimming and J lost 8 bases, with 7 bases between them. This CDR3 comprises 11 residues. Here the CDR3 reads CSAREQIEAFF. In DNA form, the CDR3 reads TGCAGTGCTAGAGAACAGATCGAAGCTTTCTTT.

The chain couples TRBV27 to TRBJ1-6; no clear D gene. The CDR3 spans 14 residues. V was trimmed by 1 base and J by 8 bases, leaving 9 bases between them. From germline, CDR1 is MNHEY and CDR2 SMNVEV (reference sequence). The CDR3 loop reads CASSLFASDSPLHF. Written as DNA, the CDR3 is TGTGCCAGCAGTTTATTCGCCTCAGATTCACCCCTCCACTTT.

This chain links TRBV5-1 with TRBJ1-1; 9 bases are shared with TRBD1. The V gene end was trimmed by 3 bases and the J gene end by 7 bases; junction bases not matched to a gene: 10. The CDR3 is made up of 15 amino acids. Germline CDR1 is SGHRS and CDR2 is YFSETQ. The DNA of the CDR3 is TGCGCCAGCAGCTCGAACCCCGGGACAGGGCTTGAAGCTTTCTTT. Amino acid sequence: CASSSNPGTGLEAFF.

The gene calls are TRBV2 and TRBJ1-2, with D possibly being TRBD1 (6 bases). The CDR3 spans 13 residues. V was clipped by 6 bases and J by 8 bases, with 16 bases between them. Germline V gives CDR1 SNHLY, CDR2 FYNNEI. CDR3 DNA sequence: TGTGCCAGCAGCCTCGGACAGTCTGGCGGCTACACCTTC. It translates to CASSLGQSGGYTF.

This clone was seen a handful of times. The chain couples TRBV2 to TRBJ2-2; TRBD1 is a possible D gene (5 bases). Trimming removed 4 bases at V and 1 base at J, with 10 bases between. The CDR3 is 15 residues long. Germline loops: CDR1 SNHLY, CDR2 FYNNEI. DNA for the CDR3: TGTGCCAGCAGTGGGGGCTCCCGGAACACCGGGGAGCTGTTTTTT. Its protein product is CASSGGSRNTGELFF.

The chain employs TRBV27 and TRBJ2-1; D gene uncertain. CDR1 and CDR2 from the germline V gene are MNHEY and SMNVEV (reference sequence). V was clipped by 2 bases and J by 1 base, with 6 bases between them. This CDR3 spans 14 amino acids. The DNA of the CDR3 is TGTGCCAGCAGTTTACAGGATTCCTACAATGAGCAGTTCTTC. Protein product: CASSLQDSYNEQFF.

The gene calls are TRBV6-5 and TRBJ1-2; TRBD1 matches at 8 bases. The germline gives CDR1 MNHEY, CDR2 SVGAGI. V lost 2 bases, J lost 6 bases, and 5 bases stayed unmatched. This CDR3 comprises 14 residues. The CDR3 region is CASSYGQGRNGYTF. CDR3 DNA sequence: TGTGCCAGCAGTTACGGACAGGGAAGGAATGGCTACACCTTC.

This chain joins TRBV9 and TRBJ2-1; TRBD2 matches 15 bases. Germline loops: CDR1 SGDLS, CDR2 YYNGEE. The CDR3 sequence is 17 residues long. V dropped 3 bases and J dropped 9; count of bases not matched to a gene: 10. The CDR3 sequence: CASSAGLAGGPEGEQFF. In DNA form, the CDR3 reads TGTGCCAGCAGCGCCGGACTAGCGGGGGGGCCTGAGGGTGAGCAGTTCTTC.

This clone was counted once. V and J are TRBV2 and TRBJ1-1, with TRBD1 identical over 11 bases. V shed 0 bases, J shed 5 bases, and the junction held 8 bases outside the gene matches. The CDR3 runs 17 residues. Germline V gene sequence: CDR1 SNHLY, CDR2 FYNNEI. CDR3 DNA sequence: TGTGCCAGCAGTGAAGCGCTTCCGGGACAGGGGGAGACTGAAGCTTTCTTT. Translating it yields CASSEALPGQGETEAFF.

As for this clone: The sample holds other DNA sequences that translate to the same CDR3. V gene TRBV7-6 combines with J gene TRBJ1-1, with D uncertain. The CDR3 is made up of 14 amino acids. Germline-derived CDR1 and CDR2 are SGHVS and FNYEAQ. Trimming left V 1 base short and J 0 bases short, with 6 bases between. As DNA, the CDR3 is TGTGCCAGCAGCTTAGGTACGGTGAACACTGAAGCTTTCTTT. Translating gives CASSLGTVNTEAFF. The entire variable domain, with the rest obtained from reference TRBV7-6 and TRBJ1-1, is as follows: GAGVSQSPRYKVTKRGQDVALRCDPISGHVSLYWYRQALGQGPEFLTYFNYEAQQDKSGLPNDRFSAERPEGSISTLTIQRTEQRDSAMYRCASSLGTVNTEAFFGQGTRLTVV.

This clone was detected only a few times. The chain links TRBV9 to TRBJ1-2, with D possibly TRBD1 on 5 matching bases. With 0 bases removed from V and 4 bases from J, the gap between germline ends came to 10 bases. In germline, CDR1 is SGDLS, CDR2 YYNGEE. The CDR3 totals 14 residues. This CDR3 is CASSVGGGTYGYTF. The CDR3 DNA follows: TGTGCCAGCAGCGTAGGGGGGGGAACCTATGGCTACACCTTC.

This chain connects TRBV4-3 to TRBJ2-7, with 9 nucleotides matching TRBD1. This CDR3 spans 15 amino acids. The V and J ends lost 0 bases and 2 bases, in that order; junction bases with no gene match: 2. Germline V gene sequence: CDR1 LGHNA, CDR2 YSLEER. CDR3 coding DNA: TGCGCCAGCAGCCAAGAAAGACAGGGGGCCTACGAGCAGTACTTC. Translating it yields CASSQERQGAYEQYF.

This clone occurred a few times. The V gene is TRBV7-6, the J gene TRBJ2-2; D not resolved. Germline CDR1 reads SGHVS; CDR2 reads FNYEAQ. Trimming stripped 4 bases from V and 6 bases from J, with 15 bases between. The CDR3 covers 15 residues. CDR3 DNA: TGTGCCAGCAGCTCCCACGGTATGAGAGCCGGGGAGCTGTTTTTT. It translates to CASSSHGMRAGELFF.

The V call is TRBV5-4, the J call TRBJ1-1, with 7 bases lining up with TRBD1. Germline V gene data show CDR1 as SGHNT and CDR2 as YYREEE (reference sequence). V gave up 4 bases and J gave up 6 bases; unmatched junction bases: 9. This CDR3 has 14 residues. The CDR3 loop reads CASSLGTVLAEAFF. The CDR3 DNA follows: TGTGCCAGCAGCCTCGGGACAGTTTTAGCTGAAGCTTTCTTT. Looking up the rest from reference TRBV5-4 and TRBJ1-1 gives the full variable domain: ETGVTQSPTHLIKTRGQQVTLRCSSQSGHNTVSWYQQALGQGPQFIFQYYREEENGRGNFPPRFSGLQFPNYSSELNVNALELDDSALYLCASSLGTVLAEAFFGQGTRLTVV.

The chain is built from TRBV11-2 and TRBJ2-7, with D unclear. V dropped 5 bases and J dropped 5 bases, with 7 bases sitting between them. From germline, CDR1 is SGHAT and CDR2 FQNNGV. The CDR3 has 11 amino acids. CDR3 sequence (DNA): TGTGCCAGCAGCCGCAGCGACGAGCAGTACTTC. This gives the protein CASSRSDEQYF.

The rearrangement links TRBV27 to TRBJ1-1; 9 bases agree with TRBD1. Germline V gene sequence: CDR1 MNHEY, CDR2 SMNVEV (reference sequence). CDR3 length: 16 residues. The V and J ends lost 2 bases and 7 bases, in that order; junction bases with no gene match: 11. CDR3 DNA sequence: TGTGCCAGCAGTTTACTCCCCGGGACAGGGACCTTTGAAGCTTTCTTT. Amino acids: CASSLLPGTGTFEAFF.

This clone has a handful of counts. The chain links TRBV30 to TRBJ2-1; TRBD2 is a possible D gene (6 bases). Between the trimmed V and J ends, which lost 2 bases and 3 bases, there was a span of 17 bases. Germline CDR1 GTSNPN, CDR2 SVGIG (reference sequence). CDR3 length: 16 residues. The CDR3 reads CAWSPSFGRIYNEQFF. The CDR3 DNA reads TGTGCCTGGAGTCCGTCCTTCGGGAGAATCTACAATGAGCAGTTCTTC. Together with reference TRBV30 and TRBJ2-1, the CDR3 gives the full variable domain: SQTIHQWPATLVQPVGSPLSLECTVEGTSNPNLYWYRQAAGRGLQLLFYSVGIGQISSEVPQNLSASRPQDRQFILSSKKLLLSDSGFYLCAWSPSFGRIYNEQFFGPGTRLTVL.

The V call is TRBV6-1, the J call TRBJ2-7; the D gene is possibly TRBD2 (5 bases). The length of the CDR3 is 14 residues. Germline V CDR1 and CDR2: MNHNS, SASEGT. V lost 4 bases and J 3 bases, leaving 13 bases between the germline ends. CDR3 sequence (DNA): TGTGCCAGCAGTGGGGCGGGCGGCATCTACGAGCAGTACTTC. This sequence encodes CASSGAGGIYEQYF.

This clone has a single count. The chain carries TRBV11-2 and TRBJ2-3; maybe TRBD2 (5 bases). The CDR3 has 16 residues. Germline values: CDR1 SGHAT, CDR2 FQNNGV. V shed 4 bases and J shed 0 bases, with 14 bases lying between them. The CDR3 is CASSSQRTVSTDTQYF. The CDR3 region has the DNA TGTGCCAGCAGCTCCCAGCGGACGGTTAGCACAGATACGCAGTATTTT.

This rearrangement joins TRBV23-1 to TRBJ2-5; TRBD1 aligns across 11 bases. TRBJ2-7 matches the DNA end more closely, so the J call is doubtful. TRBV23-1 is an ORF, and what it does is uncertain. The CDR3 totals 15 residues. The CDR3 here is CASNPGQGDPYEQYF. In DNA form, the CDR3 reads TGCGCCAGCAACCCGGGACAGGGGGACCCCTACGAGCAGTACTTC.

This clone was seen just once. The V call is TRBV7-6, the J call TRBJ2-3; TRBD2 matches at 12 bases. The CDR3 extends over 16 amino acids. With V trimmed by 3 bases and J by 5 bases, 6 bases remained unmatched. Germline V lookup: CDR1 SGHVS, CDR2 FNYEAQ. CDR3 DNA: TGTGCCAGCAGCTTCGCCCTAGCGGGAGGGGGAGATACGCAGTATTTT. Encoded protein: CASSFALAGGGDTQYF.

This clone occurred a few times. The genes are TRBV15 and TRBJ2-5, with 9 bases identical to TRBD2. CDR1 is LNHNV, CDR2 YYDKDF, per germline (reference sequence). After removal of 8 bases from V and 3 bases from J, the junction contained 13 bases not matched to a gene. The CDR3 covers 16 residues. CDR3 bases: TGTGCCACCGGGTCCCAAGGACTAGCGTCTAAAGAGACCCAGTACTTC. Residues: CATGSQGLASKETQYF.

This chain joins TRBV25-1 and TRBJ2-3; 8 nucleotides line up with TRBD2. The CDR3 is 15 residues long. The germline CDR1 and CDR2 sequences are MGHDK and SYGVNS. With V trimmed by 3 bases and J by 6 bases, 8 bases remained unmatched. The CDR3 DNA reads as TGTGCCAGCAGTGAGTACGCGGGAGGTGGTGATACGCAGTATTTT. It codes for CASSEYAGGGDTQYF.

The chain combines TRBV5-1 with TRBJ2-3, with D possibly being TRBD1 (6 bases). Trimming took off 0 bases at V and 0 bases at J, with 11 bases between the two ends. In germline, CDR1 is SGHRS, CDR2 YFSETQ. The CDR3 has 16 residues. The chain's CDR3 is CASSLETGISTDTQYF. For the CDR3, the DNA is TGCGCCAGCAGCTTGGAAACAGGGATAAGCACAGATACGCAGTATTTT.

This rearrangement joins TRBV13 to TRBJ2-7; the match to TRBD1 covers 10 bases. Trimming removed 4 bases from V and 6 bases from J; junction bases left unmatched: 9. Germline V gives CDR1 PRHDT, CDR2 FYEKMQ (reference sequence). This CDR3 region has 15 residues. The CDR3 nucleotides read TGTGCCAGCAGCTCAGGGGACAGGGGAAGCAGCGAGCAGTACTTC. This sequence encodes CASSSGDRGSSEQYF.